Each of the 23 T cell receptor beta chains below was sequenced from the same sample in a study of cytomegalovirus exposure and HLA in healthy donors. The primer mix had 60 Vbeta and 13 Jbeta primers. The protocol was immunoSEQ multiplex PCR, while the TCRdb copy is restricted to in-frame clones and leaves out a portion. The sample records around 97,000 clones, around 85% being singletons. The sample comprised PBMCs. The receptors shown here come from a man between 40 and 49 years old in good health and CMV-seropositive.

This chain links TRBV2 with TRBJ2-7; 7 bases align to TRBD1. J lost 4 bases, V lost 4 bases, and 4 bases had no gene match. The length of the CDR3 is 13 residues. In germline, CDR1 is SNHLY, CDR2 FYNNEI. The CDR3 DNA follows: TGTGCCAGCAGTGCACAGGGGAGATACGAGCAGTACTTC. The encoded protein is CASSAQGRYEQYF.

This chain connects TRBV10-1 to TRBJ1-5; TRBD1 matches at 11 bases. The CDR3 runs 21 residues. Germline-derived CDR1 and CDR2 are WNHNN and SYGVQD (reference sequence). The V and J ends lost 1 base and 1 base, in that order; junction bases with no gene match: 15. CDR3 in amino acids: CASSELEVVDRGRWSNQPQHF. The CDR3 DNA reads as TGCGCCAGCAGTGAGTTGGAGGTTGTGGACAGGGGGCGTTGGAGCAATCAGCCCCAGCATTTT.

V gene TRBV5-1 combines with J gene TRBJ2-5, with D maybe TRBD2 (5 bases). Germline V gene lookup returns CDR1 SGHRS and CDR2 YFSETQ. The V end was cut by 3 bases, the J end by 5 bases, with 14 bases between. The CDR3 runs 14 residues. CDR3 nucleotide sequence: TGCGCCAGCAGCTCGGGCCCCTCGGGGGAGACCCAGTACTTC. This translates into CASSSGPSGETQYF.

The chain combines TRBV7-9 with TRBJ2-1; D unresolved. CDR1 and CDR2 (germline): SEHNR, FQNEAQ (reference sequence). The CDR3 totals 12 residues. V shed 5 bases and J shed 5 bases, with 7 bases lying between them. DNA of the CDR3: TGTGCCAGCAGCCAATACAACAATGAGCAGTTCTTC. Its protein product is CASSQYNNEQFF.

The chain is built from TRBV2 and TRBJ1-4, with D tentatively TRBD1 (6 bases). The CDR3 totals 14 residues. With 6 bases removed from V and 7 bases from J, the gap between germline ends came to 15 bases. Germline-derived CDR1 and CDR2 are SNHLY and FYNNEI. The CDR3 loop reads CASSLRGAGEKLFF. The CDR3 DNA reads TGTGCCAGCAGCCTCCGGGGGGCGGGTGAAAAACTGTTTTTT.

DNA for the CDR3: TGTGCCAGTAGGCAGCAGGGGGCGGACTATGGCTACACCTTC. It is translated as CASRQQGADYGYTF. The chain recombines TRBV19 with TRBJ1-2; 8 positions agree with TRBD1. V gave up 6 bases and J gave up 3 bases; unmatched junction bases: 6. This CDR3 contains 14 residues. Germline CDR1 is LNHDA and CDR2 is SQIVND (reference sequence).

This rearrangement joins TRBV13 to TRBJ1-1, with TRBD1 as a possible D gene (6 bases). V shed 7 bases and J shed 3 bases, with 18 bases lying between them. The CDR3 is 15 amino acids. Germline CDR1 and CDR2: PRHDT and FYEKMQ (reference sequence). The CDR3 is CASILTGEGDTEAFF. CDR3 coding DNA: TGTGCCAGCATCCTTACCGGGGAGGGGGACACTGAAGCTTTCTTT.

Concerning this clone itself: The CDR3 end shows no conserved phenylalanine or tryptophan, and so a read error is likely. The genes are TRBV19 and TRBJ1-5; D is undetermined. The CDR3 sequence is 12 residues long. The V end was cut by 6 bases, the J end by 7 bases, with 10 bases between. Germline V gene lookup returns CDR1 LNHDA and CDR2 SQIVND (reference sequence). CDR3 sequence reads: CASRLGGQPQHS. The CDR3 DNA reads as TGTGCCAGTAGATTGGGTGGGCAGCCCCAGCATTCT.

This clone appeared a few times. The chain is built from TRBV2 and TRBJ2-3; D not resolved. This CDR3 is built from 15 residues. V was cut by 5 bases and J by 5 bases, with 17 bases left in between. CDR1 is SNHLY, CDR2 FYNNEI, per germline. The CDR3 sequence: CASSPNSRLGDTQYF. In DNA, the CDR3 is TGTGCCAGCAGTCCTAACAGCAGATTGGGAGATACGCAGTATTTT.

The DNA of the CDR3 is TGCAGTCTCGACAGTTACAATGAGCAGTTCTTC. As protein: CSLDSYNEQFF. V and J are TRBV20-1 and TRBJ2-1, with D perhaps TRBD1 (5 bases). From germline, CDR1 is DFQATT and CDR2 SNEGSKA (reference sequence). V was cut by 8 bases and J by 4 bases, with 9 bases left in between. The CDR3 is 11 amino acids.

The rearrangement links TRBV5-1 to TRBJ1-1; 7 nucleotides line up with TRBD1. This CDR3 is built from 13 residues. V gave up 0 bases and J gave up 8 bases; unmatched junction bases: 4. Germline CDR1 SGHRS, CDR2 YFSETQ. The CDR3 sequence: CASSLGQTGEAFF. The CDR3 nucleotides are TGCGCCAGCAGCTTGGGCCAGACAGGGGAAGCTTTCTTT.

This CDR3 is CASSQQGATNTGELFF. Here the CDR3 DNA reads TGCGCCAGCAGCCAGCAGGGGGCGACTAACACCGGGGAGCTGTTTTTT. The rearrangement links TRBV5-1 to TRBJ2-2, with 8 bases matching TRBD1. V shed 4 bases, J shed 2 bases, and the junction held 7 bases outside the gene matches. The CDR3 spans 16 residues. Germline V gene data show CDR1 as SGHRS and CDR2 as YFSETQ. The whole variable domain, remainder taken from reference TRBV5-1 and TRBJ2-2, is KAGVTQTPRYLIKTRGQQVTLSCSPISGHRSVSWYQQTPGQGLQFLFEYFSETQRNKGNFPGRFSGRQFSNSRSEMNVSTLELGDSALYLCASSQQGATNTGELFFGEGSRLTVL.

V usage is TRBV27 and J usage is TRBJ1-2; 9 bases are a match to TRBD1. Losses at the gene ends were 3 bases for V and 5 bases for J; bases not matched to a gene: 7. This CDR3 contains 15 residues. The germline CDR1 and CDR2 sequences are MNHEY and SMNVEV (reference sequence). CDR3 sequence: CASSLGGTGIYGYTF. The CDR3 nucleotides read TGTGCCAGCAGTTTGGGTGGGACAGGGATTTATGGCTACACCTTC.

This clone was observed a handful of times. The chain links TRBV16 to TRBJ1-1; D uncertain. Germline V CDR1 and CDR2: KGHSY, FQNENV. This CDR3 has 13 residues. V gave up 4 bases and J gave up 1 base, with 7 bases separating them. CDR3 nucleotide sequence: TGTGCCAGCAGCCCCGGGGAGAACACTGAAGCTTTCTTT. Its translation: CASSPGENTEAFF.

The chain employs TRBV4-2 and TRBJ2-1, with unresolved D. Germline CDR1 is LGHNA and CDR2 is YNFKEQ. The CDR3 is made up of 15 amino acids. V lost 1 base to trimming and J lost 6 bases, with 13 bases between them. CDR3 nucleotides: TGTGCCAGCAGCCAAGGGCTAGATGGAGTCAATGAGCAGTTCTTC. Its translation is CASSQGLDGVNEQFF.

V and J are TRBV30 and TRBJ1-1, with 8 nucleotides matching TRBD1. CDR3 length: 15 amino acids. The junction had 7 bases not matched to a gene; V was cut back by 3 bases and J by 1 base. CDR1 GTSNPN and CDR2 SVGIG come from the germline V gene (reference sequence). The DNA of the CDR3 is TGTGCCTGGAGGGACAGGGTAGCCCGGAACACTGAAGCTTTCTTT. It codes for CAWRDRVARNTEAFF.

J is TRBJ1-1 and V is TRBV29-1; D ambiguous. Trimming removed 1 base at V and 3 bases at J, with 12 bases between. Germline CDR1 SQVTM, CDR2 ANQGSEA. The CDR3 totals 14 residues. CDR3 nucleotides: TGCAGCGTTGAAGTGAACAGTTGGTACACTGAAGCTTTCTTT. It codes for CSVEVNSWYTEAFF.

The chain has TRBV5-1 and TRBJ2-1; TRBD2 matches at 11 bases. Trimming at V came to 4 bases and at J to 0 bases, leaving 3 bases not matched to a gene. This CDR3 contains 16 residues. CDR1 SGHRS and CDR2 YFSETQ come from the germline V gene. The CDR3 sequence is CASSPTSGSSYNEQFF. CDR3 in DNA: TGCGCCAGCAGCCCAACTAGCGGGAGCTCCTACAATGAGCAGTTCTTC. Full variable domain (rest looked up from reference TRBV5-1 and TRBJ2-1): KAGVTQTPRYLIKTRGQQVTLSCSPISGHRSVSWYQQTPGQGLQFLFEYFSETQRNKGNFPGRFSGRQFSNSRSEMNVSTLELGDSALYLCASSPTSGSSYNEQFFGPGTRLTVL.

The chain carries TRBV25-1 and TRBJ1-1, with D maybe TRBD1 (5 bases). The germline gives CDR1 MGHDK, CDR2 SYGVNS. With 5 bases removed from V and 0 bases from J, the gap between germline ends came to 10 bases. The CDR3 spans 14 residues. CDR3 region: CASSWGQMNTEAFF. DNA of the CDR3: TGTGCCAGCAGTTGGGGCCAGATGAACACTGAAGCTTTCTTT.

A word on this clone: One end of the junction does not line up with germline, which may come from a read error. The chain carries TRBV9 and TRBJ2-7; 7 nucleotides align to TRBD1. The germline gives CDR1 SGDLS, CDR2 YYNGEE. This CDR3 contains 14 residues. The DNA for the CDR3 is TGTGCCAGCAGCGCCCGGACAGGTACCTACGCGCAGTACTTC. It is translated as CASSARTGTYAQYF.

This chain's CDR3 is CASGLRGYTF. CDR3 DNA sequence: TGTGCCAGCGGTCTCCGGGGCTACACCTTC. The chain links TRBV28 to TRBJ1-2; D not resolved. The CDR3 has 10 amino acids. The V gene lost 8 bases and the J gene lost 8 bases, with 9 bases spanning the gap. The germline V gene encodes CDR1 MDHEN and CDR2 SYDVKM.

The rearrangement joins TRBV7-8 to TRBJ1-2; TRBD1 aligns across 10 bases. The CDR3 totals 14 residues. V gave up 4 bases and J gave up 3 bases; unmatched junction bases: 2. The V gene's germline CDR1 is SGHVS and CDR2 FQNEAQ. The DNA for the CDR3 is TGTGCCAGCAGCTCGACAGGGGGCTACTATGGCTACACCTTC. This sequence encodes CASSSTGGYYGYTF.

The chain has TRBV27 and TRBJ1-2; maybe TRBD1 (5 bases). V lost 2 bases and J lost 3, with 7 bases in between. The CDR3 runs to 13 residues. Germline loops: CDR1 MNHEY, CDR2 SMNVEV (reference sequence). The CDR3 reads CASSLTGDYGYTF. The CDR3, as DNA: TGTGCCAGCAGTTTAACAGGCGACTATGGCTACACCTTC.